This T cell receptor (beta chain) was sequenced during a study of CD8 T cells in Susac syndrome. Sequencing of TCR beta was undertaken in CD8+ and CD4+ T cells derived from blood. Isolation of CD8+ and CD4+ T cells was performed negatively, whereas enrichment of TEMRA cells was done by FACS. The authors reverse transcribed 0.5 to 1 ug RNA with random hexamers. TCR beta CDR3 was amplified by immunoSEQ covering 54 Vbeta and 13 Jbeta. TCRdb re-called the immunoSEQ multiplex PCR reads with MiXCR, one entry per CDR3 protein. Of some 100,000 distinct CDR3 sequences in the sample, 80% to 95% were seen once. About this clonotype itself: Its cognate antigen is unknown.

Findings and caveats of the study: It was acknowledged in the study that its TCR sequencing and HLA analysis involved a relatively small number of individuals.

Germline V lookup: CDR1 DFQATT, CDR2 SNEGSKA (reference sequence). The germline V and J ends were trimmed by 1 base and 4 bases, with 15 bases remaining between them. This CDR3 has 15 residues. This chain uses TRBV20-1 with TRBJ2-3; perhaps TRBD2 as D (5 bases). Sequenced input: CD8+ T cells from PBMCs. This receptor was identified in a human donor in good health. The CDR3 DNA sequence: TGCAGTGCTAGAGGTCGGGGAGATCGGGCAGATACGCAGTATTTT. Translation: CSARGRGDRADTQYF.